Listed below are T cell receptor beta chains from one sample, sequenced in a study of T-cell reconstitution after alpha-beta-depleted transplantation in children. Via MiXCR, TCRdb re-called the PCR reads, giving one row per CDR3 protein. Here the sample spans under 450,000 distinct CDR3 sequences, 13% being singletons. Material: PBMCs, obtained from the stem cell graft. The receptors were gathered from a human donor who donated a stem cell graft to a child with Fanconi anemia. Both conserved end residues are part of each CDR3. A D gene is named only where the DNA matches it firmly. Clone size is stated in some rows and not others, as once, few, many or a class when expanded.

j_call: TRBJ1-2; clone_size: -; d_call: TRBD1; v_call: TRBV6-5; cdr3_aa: CASSYFSGTGGSGYTF; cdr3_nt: TGTGCCAGCAGTTACTTTTCCGGGACAGGTGGTTCTGGCTACACCTTC
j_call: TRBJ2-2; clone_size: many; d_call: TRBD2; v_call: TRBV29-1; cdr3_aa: CSVVAGGFGELFF; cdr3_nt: TGCAGCGTGGTAGCGGGCGGGTTCGGGGAGCTGTTTTTT
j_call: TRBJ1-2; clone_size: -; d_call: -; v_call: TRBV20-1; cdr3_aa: CSARGPNNPTNYGYTF; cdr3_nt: TGCAGTGCTAGAGGACCGAACAACCCCACTAACTATGGCTACACCTTC
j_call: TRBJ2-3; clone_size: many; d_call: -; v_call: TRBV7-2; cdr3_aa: CASSPWTDTDTQYF; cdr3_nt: TGTGCCAGCAGCCCATGGACAGACACAGATACGCAGTATTTT
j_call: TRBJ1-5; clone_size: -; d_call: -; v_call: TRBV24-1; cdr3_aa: CATSDRRGEPQHF; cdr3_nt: TGTGCCACCAGTGACAGGAGGGGTGAGCCCCAGCATTTT
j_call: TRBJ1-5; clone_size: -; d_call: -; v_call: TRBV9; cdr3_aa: CASSVGPGRYQPQHF; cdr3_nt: TGTGCCAGCAGCGTAGGGCCGGGCAGGTATCAGCCCCAGCATTTT
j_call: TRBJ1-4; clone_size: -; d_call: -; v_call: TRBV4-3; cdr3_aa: CASSHSTGLDEKLFF; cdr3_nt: TGCGCCAGCAGCCACTCAACGGGGTTGGACGAAAAACTGTTTTTT
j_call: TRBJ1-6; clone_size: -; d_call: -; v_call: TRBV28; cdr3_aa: CASRFAGLTPLHF; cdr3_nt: TGTGCCAGCCGCTTTGCCGGTTTGACACCCCTCCACTTT
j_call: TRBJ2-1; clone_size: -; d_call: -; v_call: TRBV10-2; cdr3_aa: CASTETYNEQFF; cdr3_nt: TGCGCCAGCACCGAAACTTACAATGAGCAGTTCTTC
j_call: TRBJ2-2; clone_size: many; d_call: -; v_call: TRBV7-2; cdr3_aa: CASSTRTDTGELFF; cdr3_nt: TGTGCCAGCAGCACCCGGACGGACACCGGGGAGCTGTTTTTT
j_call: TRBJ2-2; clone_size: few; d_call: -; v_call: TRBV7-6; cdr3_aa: CASSSWDGPRRPGELFF; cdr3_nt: TGTGCCAGCAGCTCATGGGACGGCCCTCGTAGGCCCGGGGAGCTGTTTTTT
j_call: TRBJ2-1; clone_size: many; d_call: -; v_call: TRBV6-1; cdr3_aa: CASSATQISYNEQFF; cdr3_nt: TGTGCCAGCAGTGCTACGCAGATCTCCTACAATGAGCAGTTCTTC
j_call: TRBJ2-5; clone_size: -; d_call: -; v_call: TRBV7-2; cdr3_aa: CASSRNAGTAPGAQYF; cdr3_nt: TGTGCCAGCAGCCGTAACGCCGGGACCGCCCCAGGGGCCCAGTACTTC
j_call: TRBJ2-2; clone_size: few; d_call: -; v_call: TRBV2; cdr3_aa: CASTIETGELFF; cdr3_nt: TGTGCCAGCACCATAGAGACCGGGGAGCTGTTTTTT
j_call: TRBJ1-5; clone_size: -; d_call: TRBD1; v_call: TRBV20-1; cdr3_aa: CSRRQGEAGQPQHF; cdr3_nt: TGCAGTCGAAGACAGGGGGAAGCTGGTCAGCCCCAGCATTTT
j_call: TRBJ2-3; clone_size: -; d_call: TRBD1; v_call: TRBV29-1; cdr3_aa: CSVGQGGTDTQYF; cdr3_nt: TGCAGCGTTGGACAGGGCGGCACAGATACGCAGTATTTT
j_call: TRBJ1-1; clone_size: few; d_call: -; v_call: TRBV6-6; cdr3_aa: CASSYPLATEAFF; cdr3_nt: TGTGCCAGCAGTTACCCATTGGCCACTGAAGCTTTCTTT
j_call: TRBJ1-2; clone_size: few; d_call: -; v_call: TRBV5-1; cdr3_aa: CASSLEEGLGGYTF; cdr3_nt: TGCGCCAGCAGCTTGGAGGAGGGGCTAGGCGGCTACACCTTC
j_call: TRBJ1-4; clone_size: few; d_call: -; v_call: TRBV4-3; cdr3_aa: CASSRGGVGNEKLFF; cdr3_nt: TGCGCCAGCAGCCGGGGGGGAGTAGGTAATGAAAAACTGTTTTTT
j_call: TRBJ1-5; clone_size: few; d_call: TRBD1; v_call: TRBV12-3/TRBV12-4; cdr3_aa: CASSKTGGVNQPQHF; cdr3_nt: TGTGCCAGCAGTAAAACAGGGGGCGTCAATCAGCCCCAGCATTTT
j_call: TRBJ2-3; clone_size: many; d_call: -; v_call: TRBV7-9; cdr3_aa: CASSFRGGSLKDTQYF; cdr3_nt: TGTGCCAGCAGCTTTAGGGGGGGGTCCCTTAAGGATACGCAGTATTTT
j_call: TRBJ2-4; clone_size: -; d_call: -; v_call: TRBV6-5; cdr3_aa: CASRASSNIQYF; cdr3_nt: TGTGCCAGCAGGGCCAGCTCAAACATTCAGTACTTC
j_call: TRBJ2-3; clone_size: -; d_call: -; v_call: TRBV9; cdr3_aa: CASSADSTDTQYF; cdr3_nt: TGTGCCAGCAGCGCGGACTCCACAGATACGCAGTATTTT
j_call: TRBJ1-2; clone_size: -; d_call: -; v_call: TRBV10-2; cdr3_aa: CASSELDTNYGYTF; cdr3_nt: TGCGCCAGCAGTGAGCTCGACACTAACTATGGCTACACCTTC
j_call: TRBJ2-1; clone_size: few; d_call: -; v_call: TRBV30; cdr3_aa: CAWSVPGRVRNNEQFF; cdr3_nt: TGTGCCTGGAGTGTACCAGGCAGGGTGAGGAACAATGAGCAGTTCTTC
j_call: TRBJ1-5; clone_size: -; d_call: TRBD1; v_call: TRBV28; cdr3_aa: CASSLSAIDRARSNQPQHF; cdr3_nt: TGTGCCAGCAGTTTATCGGCAATCGACAGGGCGAGAAGCAATCAGCCCCAGCATTTT
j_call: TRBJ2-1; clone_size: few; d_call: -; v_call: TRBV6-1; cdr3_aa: CASGAPGTHNEQFF; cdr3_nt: TGTGCCAGCGGGGCCCCTGGCACACACAATGAGCAGTTCTTC
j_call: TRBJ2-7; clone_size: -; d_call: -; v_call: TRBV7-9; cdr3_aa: CASSLGGSLYEQYF; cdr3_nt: TGTGCCAGCAGCTTAGGGGGAAGCCTCTACGAGCAGTACTTC
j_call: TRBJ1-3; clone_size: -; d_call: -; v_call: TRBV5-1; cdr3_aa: CASSSIPSSGNTIYF; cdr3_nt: TGCGCCAGCAGCTCCATTCCCTCCTCTGGAAACACCATATATTTT
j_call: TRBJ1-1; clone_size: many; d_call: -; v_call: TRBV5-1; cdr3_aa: CASSLRVRAEAFF; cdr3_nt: TGCGCCAGCAGCTTAAGGGTACGCGCTGAAGCTTTCTTT
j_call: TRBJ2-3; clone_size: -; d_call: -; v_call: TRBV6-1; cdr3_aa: CASSEGGGNTQYF; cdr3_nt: TGTGCCAGCAGTGAAGGGGGAGGAAATACGCAGTATTTT
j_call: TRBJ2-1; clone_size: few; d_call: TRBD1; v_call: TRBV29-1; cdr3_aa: CSVEDPGQGKNEQFF; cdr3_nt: TGCAGCGTTGAAGACCCGGGACAGGGTAAGAATGAGCAGTTCTTC
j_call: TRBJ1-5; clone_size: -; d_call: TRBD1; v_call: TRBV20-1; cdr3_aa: CSARGPGQGPDQPQHF; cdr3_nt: TGCAGTGCTAGAGGCCCCGGACAGGGGCCAGATCAGCCCCAGCATTTT
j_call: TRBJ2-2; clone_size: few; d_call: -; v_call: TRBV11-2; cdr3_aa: CASSFTGHGRATGELFF; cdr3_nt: TGTGCCAGCAGCTTTACGGGACACGGGCGAGCCACCGGGGAGCTGTTTTTT
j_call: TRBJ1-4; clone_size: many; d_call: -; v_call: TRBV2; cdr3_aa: CASFRAGNEKLFF; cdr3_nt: TGTGCCAGCTTTAGGGCAGGGAATGAAAAACTGTTTTTT
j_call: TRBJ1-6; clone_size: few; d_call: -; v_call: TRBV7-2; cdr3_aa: CASSDNGGNSPLHF; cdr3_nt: TGTGCCAGCAGCGACAACGGTGGAAATTCACCCCTCCACTTT
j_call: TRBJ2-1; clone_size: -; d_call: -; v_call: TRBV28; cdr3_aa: CASSIRGRREQFF; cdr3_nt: TGTGCCAGCAGTATTAGGGGACGGCGCGAGCAGTTCTTC
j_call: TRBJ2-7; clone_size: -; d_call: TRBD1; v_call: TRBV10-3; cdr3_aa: CAISDPETGALYEQYF; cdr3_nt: TGTGCCATCAGTGACCCCGAGACAGGGGCGTTATACGAGCAGTACTTC
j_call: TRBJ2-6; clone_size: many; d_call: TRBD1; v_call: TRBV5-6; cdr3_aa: CASSFGMGTGTLGGANVLTF; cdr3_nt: TGTGCCAGCAGCTTCGGCATGGGGACAGGGACGCTTGGTGGGGCCAACGTCCTGACTTTC
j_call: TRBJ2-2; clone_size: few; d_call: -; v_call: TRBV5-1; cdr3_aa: CASSGQGSTVTGELFF; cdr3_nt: TGCGCCAGCAGCGGGCAGGGTTCTACTGTCACCGGGGAGCTGTTTTTT
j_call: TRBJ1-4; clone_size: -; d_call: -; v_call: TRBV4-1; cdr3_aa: CASSQVGAHSHGGKLFF; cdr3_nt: TGCGCCAGCAGCCAAGTTGGAGCCCACTCACACGGGGGAAAACTGTTTTTT
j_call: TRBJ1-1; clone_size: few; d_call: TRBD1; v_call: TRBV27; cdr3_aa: CASSFYRPGTGNTEAFF; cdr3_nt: TGTGCCAGCAGTTTTTATAGGCCCGGGACAGGGAACACTGAAGCTTTCTTT
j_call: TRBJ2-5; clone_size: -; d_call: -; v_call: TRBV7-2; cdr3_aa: CASSLAASGGQETQYF; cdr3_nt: TGTGCCAGCAGCTTAGCGGCCTCTGGGGGGCAAGAGACCCAGTACTTC
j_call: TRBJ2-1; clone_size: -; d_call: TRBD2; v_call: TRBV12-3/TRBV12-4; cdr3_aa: CASSLAQTSGLYNEQFF; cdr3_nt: TGTGCCAGCAGTTTAGCGCAGACTAGCGGACTTTACAATGAGCAGTTCTTC
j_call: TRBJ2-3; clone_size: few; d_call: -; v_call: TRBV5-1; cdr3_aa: CASSSGSGPDTQYF; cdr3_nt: TGCGCCAGCAGCTCAGGATCGGGACCAGATACGCAGTATTTT
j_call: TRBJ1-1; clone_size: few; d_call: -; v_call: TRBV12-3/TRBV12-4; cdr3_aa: CASRVGGRAFF; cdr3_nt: TGTGCCAGCAGAGTTGGGGGTAGGGCTTTCTTT
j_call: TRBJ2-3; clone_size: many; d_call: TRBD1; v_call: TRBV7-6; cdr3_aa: CASRPQGAGKSDTQYF; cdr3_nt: TGTGCCAGCAGACCACAGGGGGCAGGCAAGAGTGATACGCAGTATTTT
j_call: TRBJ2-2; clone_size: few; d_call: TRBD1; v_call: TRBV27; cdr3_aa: CASRTGGRAGELFF; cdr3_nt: TGTGCCAGCAGGACAGGGGGCCGTGCCGGGGAGCTGTTTTTT
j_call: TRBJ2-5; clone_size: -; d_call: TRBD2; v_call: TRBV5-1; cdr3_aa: CASRLAGGLETQYF; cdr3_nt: TGCGCCAGCCGACTAGCGGGGGGGTTGGAGACCCAGTACTTC
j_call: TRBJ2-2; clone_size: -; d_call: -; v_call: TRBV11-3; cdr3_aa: CASSSTGLITGELFF; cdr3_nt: TGTGCCAGCAGCTCAACGGGACTGATCACCGGGGAGCTGTTTTTT
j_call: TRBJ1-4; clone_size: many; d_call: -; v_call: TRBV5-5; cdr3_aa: CASSATGTTNEKLFF; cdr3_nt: TGTGCCAGCAGCGCCACAGGGACAACTAATGAAAAACTGTTTTTT
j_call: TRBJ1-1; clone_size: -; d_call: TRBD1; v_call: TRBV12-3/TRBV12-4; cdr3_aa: CASNHRGQRTEAFF; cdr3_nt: TGTGCCAGCAATCACAGGGGGCAGAGGACTGAAGCTTTCTTT
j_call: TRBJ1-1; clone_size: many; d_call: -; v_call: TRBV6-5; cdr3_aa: CASSYSTSGHREAFF; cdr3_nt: TGTGCCAGCAGTTACTCGACCTCCGGACACCGGGAAGCTTTCTTT